This section outlines one TCR beta chain sequence together with its context. The antigen it recognizes is unknown. Per-base qualities were not stored, and no clone one base away is much larger. The library was produced with the immunoSEQ multiplex PCR assay. In the authors' own workflow: A statistical classification framework was built to diagnose cytomegalovirus status from the catalog of TCR beta chain sequences. The immuneACCESS repertoire file appears here via TCRdb, limited to in-frame rearrangements. These files lack a portion of the clones; in checked studies, under half of the deficit traces to unresolved V genes, and the cause of the others is not known. From that table come the V and J calls and clone size; the DNA was used to work out D and trimming. This sample lists some 320,000 clones; roughly 87% were detected once. The ten largest clonotypes hold approximately 1.1% of the sample. Donors formed part of the validation cohort, which comprised 120 subjects and was distinct from the first cohort of several hundred subjects.

From a lookup of the germline V gene, CDR1 and CDR2 are SQVTM and ANQGSEA. Trimming takes 7 bases off V and 4 bases off J; junction bases not matched to a gene: 8. The CDR3 starts with the cysteine, ends with the phenylalanine, and has 13 residues. Here the CDR3 DNA is all that survives: 39 bases in frame from base 1. These data come from a study of cytomegalovirus exposure and HLA in healthy donors listed by TCRdb under 2017. Broadly, across the study: According to a later analysis, the roughly 120 validation repertoires were produced on the same platform as the 600 to 850 repertoires of the first cohort. The study aimed to test whether cataloging public T cell receptors could reveal signatures of past pathogen exposure. A separate validation cohort of 100 to 150 different subjects was used in addition to the approximately 700-subject first cohort. The study combined high-throughput TCR immunosequencing, statistical association of individual TCRs with disease status, and machine learning to predict cytomegalovirus infection status. The paper's findings and limits, for the study overall: The authors suggested that the approach could potentially be generalized to other disease states and immunological phenotypes. Across donors, most TCR sequences were observed very rarely, whereas some public TCRs were present in many individuals. A later analysis had no HLA typing for the validation cohort, so co-occurrence there was scored across all 130 or so repertoires. A later analysis found that TCRs clustered in the first cohort also tended to co-occur in the roughly 120 validation repertoires, with approximately 95% of cluster scores above 0. A total of 164 TCR beta chains were listed by the study as associated with cytomegalovirus. The classifier was reported to diagnose cytomegalovirus status with high specificity and sensitivity in both the original and validation cohorts. Three of the identified cytomegalovirus-associated TCR beta chains were confirmed in vitro to be specific for cytomegalovirus antigens.

The chain is assembled from TRBV29-1 and TRBJ2-7, and 9 junction bases match TRBD2. The sample consisted of PBMCs. This sequence was found in a woman aged 25 to 39 in good health and CMV-seropositive. The nucleotide sequence reads TGCAGCGCTTCCGGGACTAGCTCTTACGAGCAGTACTTC. Its translation reads: CSASGTSSYEQYF.